A single sample gave rise to the 6 T cell receptor beta chains below, sequenced in a study of blood T cell repertoires in COVID-19. Produced via immunoSEQ multiplex PCR; TCRdb's table is partial and in-frame only. The profile shows around 140,000 clones, approximately 81% of them singletons. The sequencing input was peripheral blood. Receptor source: a human donor in a cohort sampled during active COVID-19.

The gene calls are TRBV5-4 and TRBJ1-4; 8 nucleotides align to TRBD1. With V trimmed by 3 bases and J by 8 bases, 6 bases remained unmatched. The CDR3 extends over 14 amino acids. Germline V lookup: CDR1 SGHNT, CDR2 YYREEE (reference sequence). The CDR3 coding sequence is TGTGCCAGCAGCTCAGCAGGGGGCCGGGAAAAACTGTTTTTT. This translates into CASSSAGGREKLFF. Full variable domain (outside the CDR3, taken from reference TRBV5-4 and TRBJ1-4): ETGVTQSPTHLIKTRGQQVTLRCSSQSGHNTVSWYQQALGQGPQFIFQYYREEENGRGNFPPRFSGLQFPNYSSELNVNALELDDSALYLCASSSAGGREKLFFGSGTQLSVL.

V is TRBV7-2 and J is TRBJ2-7; the match to TRBD1 covers 11 bases. The germline V gene has CDR1 SGHTA and CDR2 FQGNSA. The junction had 13 bases not matched to a gene; V was cut back by 4 bases and J by 2 bases. The CDR3 covers 18 residues. CDR3 in DNA: TGTGCCAGCAGCTCCAGGACAGGGGGCGTATCGGAGACCTACGAGCAGTACTTC. It translates to CASSSRTGGVSETYEQYF.

This sequence joins TRBV28 and TRBJ1-4, with TRBD1 matching 7 bases. The V and J ends lost 5 bases and 7 bases, in that order; junction bases with no gene match: 10. This CDR3 region has 15 residues. Per the germline V gene, CDR1 is MDHEN and CDR2 is SYDVKM. The CDR3 sequence is CASSAPGGQFEKLFF. CDR3 nucleotides: TGTGCCAGCAGTGCCCCAGGGGGTCAATTTGAAAAACTGTTTTTT.

This clone was counted once. The chain couples TRBV9 to TRBJ1-1; no firm D call. V lost 3 bases and J lost 3, with 15 bases in between. CDR1 and CDR2 (germline): SGDLS, YYNGEE. This CDR3 contains 15 residues. The CDR3 bases are TGTGCCAGCAGCGAGGCCGGCAATGCGGACACTGAAGCTTTCTTT. It specifies CASSEAGNADTEAFF. Drawing the rest from reference TRBV9 and TRBJ1-1, the complete variable domain is DSGVTQTPKHLITATGQRVTLRCSPRSGDLSVYWYQQSLDQGLQFLIQYYNGEERAKGNILERFSAQQFPDLHSELNLSSLELGDSALYFCASSEAGNADTEAFFGQGTRLTVV.

The V and J genes are TRBV7-2 and TRBJ2-5, with 10 nucleotides matching TRBD2. V trimming: 1 base; J trimming: 5 bases; junction bases outside the gene matches: 1. The CDR3 consists of 14 residues. Looked up from germline, CDR1 is SGHTA and CDR2 is FQGNSA. The CDR3 nucleotides read TGTGCCAGCAGCTTAGTTAGCGGGAGGGAGACCCAGTACTTC. It translates to CASSLVSGRETQYF.

The CDR3 DNA is TGTGCCAGCAGCTTCGAGGGGGGAACAGGGGAATGGCAATACGAGCAGTACTTC. As protein: CASSFEGGTGEWQYEQYF. This chain uses TRBV11-2 with TRBJ2-7, with D possibly TRBD1 on 7 matching bases. Between the trimmed V and J ends, which lost 3 bases and 4 bases, there was a span of 25 bases. This CDR3 spans 18 amino acids. In germline, CDR1 is SGHAT, CDR2 FQNNGV.